The T cell receptor (beta chain) described here comes from a study of regulatory T cells in long-lasting Graves disease (dated by TCRdb to the early 2020s). Context from the whole study: To count as having persistent Graves' disease, a patient had to have received antithyroid drug treatment for over 5 years with TSH receptor autoantibodies remaining persistently positive. Patients with persistent Graves' disease were compared with patients with newly diagnosed Graves' disease using TCR sequencing and RNA sequencing of peripheral blood. The study was registered as a clinical trial and conducted in China. TCR sequencing covered 13 persistent and approximately 20 newly diagnosed Graves' disease patients, about 35 samples in total. Persistent Graves' disease patients in the clinical cohort had taken antithyroid drugs for roughly ten years on average.

Reading the label with the study, this specimen's time point is: persistent/refractory GD, antithyroid drugs over 5 years with positive TRAb. For both TCR sequencing and RNA sequencing, RNA was extracted from PBMCs in TRIzol. The diagnosis of Graves' disease was made according to American Thyroid Association guidelines. The patients came from an endocrinology department in Xi'an, China. Each patient gave approximately 9 milliliters of peripheral blood, collected in an EDTA anticoagulant tube. Ficoll Paque Plus density gradient separation was used to isolate PBMCs, and no additional T cell sorting was done. RNA quality was checked with an Agilent 2100 Bioanalyzer and agarose gel, and concentration with a NanoDrop 2000. This clonotype was counted many times. Its antigen remains undetermined. The record has no base qualities; no much larger clone is one base away. The library came from multiplex PCR. The sequencer listed for this sample is Illumina HiSeq 4000. iRepertoire HTBI primers and Arm-PCR amplification of CDR3 regions were used to construct TCR beta libraries. Gel purification was performed on PCR products prior to sequencing. In the authors' own workflow: Gene usage analysis of CDR3 amino acid clonotypes used the roughly 60 TRBV and some 15 TRBJ segments found across samples. Filtered high-quality paired reads were merged into contigs using COPE and FqMerger. BLAST was used to align contigs to IMGT TRBV, TRBD and TRBJ reference genes, and CDR3 was defined according to IMGT. Highly expanded clones were defined as clonotypes with a frequency above 0.1%. Shannon entropy served as the measure of repertoire diversity, while the Gini coefficient captured V-J evenness. A clonotype was considered public if more than one individual shared it. TCRdb applied fastp at Q25 and MiXCR to the public reads, then kept only in-frame beta chains. Each CDR3 protein appears once, grouped with its most common genes and DNA. These V and J calls are TCRdb output, not the study's own analysis. For this sample there are roughly 400,000 distinct CDR3 sequences; roughly 20% appear just once. The ten largest clones represent under 25% of the sample.

From V the trimming removes 7 bases and from J it removes 2 bases, while the gene matches leave 7 bases of the junction unaccounted for. The CDR3, from cysteine to phenylalanine, totals 14 residues. Just the 42-base CDR3 DNA is kept, in frame starting at base 1. Sequences ENHRY (CDR1) and SYGVKD (CDR2) are obtained from the germline V gene. Points the paper makes about the study in general: More public clonotypes were shared among persistent patients (roughly 2,900) than among newly diagnosed patients (966). Persistent disease showed preferential use of TRBV28, TRBJ1-2 and TRBJ2-5, whereas newly diagnosed disease favored TRBV20-1 and TRBJ2-1. Sequencing and analysis were restricted to the TCR beta chain. The authors acknowledged the small sample size as a limitation that may reduce accuracy. Persistent Graves' disease patients showed lower TCR Shannon entropy and fewer highly expanded clones than newly diagnosed patients, suggesting clonal expansion. Only peripheral blood was studied, because thyroid tissue, the primary lesion, was inaccessible.

Material: peripheral blood mononuclear cells (PBMCs), obtained when the disease was refractory, from a patient treated with antithyroid drugs. The V and J segments used are TRBV10-3 and TRBJ2-7, with 8 junctional bases fitting TRBD1. The clonotype comes from a female donor with Graves disease. The CDR3 loop reads CAIKGGQGTYEQYF. The DNA sequence is TGTGCCATCAAGGGCGGACAGGGAACCTACGAGCAGTACTTC.